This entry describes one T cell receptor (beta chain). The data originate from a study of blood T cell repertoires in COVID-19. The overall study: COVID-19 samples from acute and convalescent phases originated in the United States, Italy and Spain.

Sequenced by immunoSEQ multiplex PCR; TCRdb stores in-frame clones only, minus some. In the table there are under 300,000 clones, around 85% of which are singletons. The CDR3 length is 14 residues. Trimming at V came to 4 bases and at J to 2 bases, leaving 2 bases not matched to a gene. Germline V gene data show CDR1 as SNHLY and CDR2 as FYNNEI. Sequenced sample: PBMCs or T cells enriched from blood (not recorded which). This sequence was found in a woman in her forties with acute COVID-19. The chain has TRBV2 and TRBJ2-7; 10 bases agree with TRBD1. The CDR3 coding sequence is TGTGCCAGCAGTGTGGACAGGGGGGCCTACGAGCAGTACTTC. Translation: CASSVDRGAYEQYF. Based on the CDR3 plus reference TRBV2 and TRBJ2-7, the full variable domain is EPEVTQTPSHQVTQMGQEVILRCVPISNHLYFYWYRQILGQKVEFLVSFYNNEISEKSEIFDDQFSVERPDGSNFTLKIRSTKLEDSAMYFCASSVDRGAYEQYFGPGTRLTVT.